The 14 T cell receptor beta chains below come from one sample, sequenced in a study of CD8+CD57+ T cells in acquired aplastic anemia. Sequenced patients had shown CD8+CD57+ cell expansion by flow cytometry. Genomic DNA served as template for TCR beta VDJ and CDR3 profiling. MiXCR was run by TCRdb on the reads, yielding one entry per CDR3 protein. The sample holds about 58,000 distinct CDR3 sequences, roughly three fifths seen once. The sample comprised sorted CD4+, CD8+, or CD8+CD57+ T cells (not recorded which) from PBMCs. The receptor source for this set is a human donor with aplastic anemia.

Turning to this clonotype: A much larger clone lies one base from this, so it may be a read error. The chain carries TRBV7-6 and TRBJ2-3; D not certain. Germline lookup yields CDR1 SGHVS and CDR2 FNYEAQ. The CDR3 length is 14 residues. Here the CDR3 DNA reads TGTGCCGGCAGTACGAAGTTTGGCACAGATACGCAGTATTTT. Its translation is CAGSTKFGTDTQYF. Supplemented by reference TRBV7-6 and TRBJ2-3, the full variable domain reads GAGVSQSPRYKVTKRGQDVALRCDPISGHVSLYWYRQALGQGPEFLTYFNYEAQQDKSGLPNDRFSAERPEGSISTLTIQRTEQRDSAMYRCAGSTKFGTDTQYFGPGTRLTVL.

The chain combines TRBV29-1 with TRBJ1-1; D uncertain. This CDR3 comprises 13 residues. Per the germline V gene, CDR1 is SQVTM and CDR2 is ANQGSEA. V dropped 3 bases and J dropped 3 bases, with 11 bases sitting between them. The CDR3, as DNA: TGCAGCGTTGACAAGGGCTTGGACACTGAAGCTTTCTTT. It is translated as CSVDKGLDTEAFF.

This chain connects TRBV11-3 to TRBJ1-6; TRBD1 aligns across 9 bases. The V and J ends lost 5 bases and 7 bases, in that order; junction bases with no gene match: 3. CDR3 length: 14 residues. The germline V gene has CDR1 SGHNT and CDR2 YENEEA. The CDR3 is CASSRDRENSPLHF. The CDR3 DNA reads TGTGCCAGCAGCCGGGACAGGGAGAATTCACCCCTCCACTTT.

This clonotype has more than one count but fewer than ten. The chain has TRBV7-9 and TRBJ2-7, with D tentatively TRBD2 (6 bases). The J call may not be correct, given that the DNA end is closer to TRBJ2-1. Germline loops: CDR1 SEHNR, CDR2 FQNEAQ (reference sequence). This CDR3 spans 13 amino acids. The CDR3 region has the DNA TGTGCCAGCAGCCGGAGGGGATACAATGAGCAGTTCTTC. The encoded protein is CASSRRGYNEQFF.

The genes are TRBV7-3 and TRBJ1-6; possibly TRBD1 for D (5 bases). The CDR3 length is 13 residues. Trimming shortened V by 3 bases and J by 10 bases, and 10 bases separated the two germline ends. Germline V lookup: CDR1 SGHTA, CDR2 FQGTGA. Here the CDR3 reads CASSFQGDSPLHF. CDR3 coding DNA: TGTGCCAGCAGCTTCCAGGGTGACTCACCCCTCCACTTT.

This clonotype showed up many times. This may come from a read error, since a much larger clone is one base off. This chain uses TRBV4-2 with TRBJ2-7, with a possible D match to TRBD1 (5 bases). Germline assignment: CDR1 LGHNA and CDR2 YNFKEQ. CDR3 length: 13 amino acids. Trimming left V 0 bases short and J 2 bases short, with 5 bases between. The CDR3 loop is CASSQEGAYEQYF. In DNA, the CDR3 is TGTGCCAGCAGCCAAGAAGGGGCCTACGAGCAGTACTTC.

This clonotype has a handful of counts. A much more abundant neighbour one base away suggests this may be a read error. The J gene is TRBJ1-2, the V gene TRBV10-3, with TRBD1 matching 12 bases. Germline V lookup: CDR1 ENHRY, CDR2 SYGVKD. The CDR3 is 15 residues long. CDR3 loop: CANSTGTGGAYGYTF. CDR3 sequence (DNA): TGTGCCAACAGTACCGGGACAGGGGGCGCCTATGGCTACACCTTC.

This clonotype was seen at least ten times. The chain uses TRBV28 and TRBJ1-6; D not certain. The length of the CDR3 is 16 residues. Germline CDR1 and CDR2: MDHEN and SYDVKM. With 2 bases removed from V and 0 bases from J, the gap between germline ends came to 8 bases. Here the CDR3 DNA reads TGTGCCAGCAGTTTAAGGGCAGACTCCTATAATTCACCCCTCCACTTT. It translates to CASSLRADSYNSPLHF. Full variable domain (outside the CDR3, taken from reference TRBV28 and TRBJ1-6): DVKVTQSSRYLVKRTGEKVFLECVQDMDHENMFWYRQDPGLGLRLIYFSYDVKMKEKGDIPEGYSVSREKKERFSLILESASTNQTSMYLCASSLRADSYNSPLHFGNGTRLTVT.

This clonotype was recorded many times. V and J are TRBV28 and TRBJ2-7; D is unclear. In germline, CDR1 is MDHEN, CDR2 SYDVKM. The CDR3 length is 14 residues. V gave up 2 bases and J gave up 0 bases, with 8 bases separating them. CDR3 bases: TGTGCCAGCAGTTTAGGTGGCAACTCCTACGAGCAGTACTTC. It specifies CASSLGGNSYEQYF.

The chain combines TRBV7-6 with TRBJ2-2, with TRBD2 as a possible D gene (7 bases). This CDR3 has 16 residues. Germline V gene data show CDR1 as SGHVS and CDR2 as FNYEAQ. Trimming shortened V by 0 bases and J by 4 bases, and 12 bases separated the two germline ends. The CDR3 region has the DNA TGTGCCAGCAGCTTAGCCGGGGGGCGGGGCACCGGGGAGCTGTTTTTT. Residues: CASSLAGGRGTGELFF.

This clonotype has a count of ten or more. The chain couples TRBV4-1 to TRBJ2-7; TRBD2 is a possible D gene (6 bases). This CDR3 spans 13 amino acids. CDR1 and CDR2 (germline): MGHRA, YSYEKL. V was pared by 0 bases and J by 6 bases, with 9 bases between. CDR3 region: CASSQEAGSEQYV. The CDR3 nucleotides are TGCGCCAGCAGCCAAGAGGCGGGGTCCGAGCAGTACGTC.

This clonotype was seen a single time. J is TRBJ1-2 and V is TRBV2; tentatively, D is TRBD1 (5 bases). Germline CDR1 is SNHLY and CDR2 is FYNNEI. V dropped 4 bases and J dropped 4 bases, with 13 bases sitting between them. This CDR3 is built from 14 residues. CDR3 sequence reads: CASSGRRQSYGYTF. CDR3 coding DNA: TGTGCCAGCAGTGGACGCCGACAGAGCTATGGCTACACCTTC.

This chain connects TRBV4-2 to TRBJ2-7; the D gene is possibly TRBD2 (6 bases). The DNA matches TRBJ2-5 better at its end, which makes the J call doubtful. Germline V CDR1 and CDR2: LGHNA, YNFKEQ. The CDR3 consists of 16 residues. The CDR3 DNA reads TGTGCCAGCAGCCAAGGAACTAGCCAAGTACGGGAGACCCAGTACTTC. It is translated as CASSQGTSQVRETQYF.

The CDR3 coding sequence is TGTGCCACCAGCAGAGGTGGGGACGCCCGAAATCAGCCCCAGCATTTT. Amino acid sequence: CATSRGGDARNQPQHF. V gene TRBV15 combines with J gene TRBJ1-5, with a tentative D call TRBD1 (5 bases). The V gene's germline CDR1 is LNHNV and CDR2 YYDKDF (reference sequence). CDR3 length equals 16 residues. Trimming shortened V by 1 base and J by 4 bases, and 14 bases separated the two germline ends. Full variable domain (rest looked up from reference TRBV15 and TRBJ1-5): DAMVIQNPRYQVTQFGKPVTLSCSQTLNHNVMYWYQQKSSQAPKLLFHYYDKDFNNEADTPDNFQSRRPNTSFCFLDIRSPGLGDTAMYLCATSRGGDARNQPQHFGDGTRLSIL.